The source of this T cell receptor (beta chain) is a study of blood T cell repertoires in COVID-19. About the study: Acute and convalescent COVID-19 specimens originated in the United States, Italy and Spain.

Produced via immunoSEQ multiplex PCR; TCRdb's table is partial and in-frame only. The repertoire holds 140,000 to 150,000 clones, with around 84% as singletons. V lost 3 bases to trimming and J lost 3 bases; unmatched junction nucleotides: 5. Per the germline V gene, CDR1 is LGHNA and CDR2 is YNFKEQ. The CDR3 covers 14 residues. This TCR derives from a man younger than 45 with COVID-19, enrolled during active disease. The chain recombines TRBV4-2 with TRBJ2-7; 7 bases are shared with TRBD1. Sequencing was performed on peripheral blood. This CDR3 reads CASSHSDRVYEQYF. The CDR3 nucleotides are TGTGCCAGCAGCCATAGTGACAGGGTCTACGAGCAGTACTTC.